The 30 T cell receptor beta chains listed next were all sequenced from one sample in a study of blood T cell repertoires in COVID-19. The method was immunoSEQ multiplex PCR; TCRdb's version includes in-frame clones alone and lacks a portion of them. The sample comprises more than 60,000 clones, about 88% of which are singletons, and approximately 6.3% rests with the top ten. The sequencing sample was made of peripheral blood. The source of these receptors is an elderly man with COVID-19, enrolled during active disease.

This sequence joins TRBV6-1 and TRBJ1-4; no clear D gene. V lost 1 base, J lost 5 bases, and 17 bases lay in between. The CDR3 spans 17 residues. Per germline, CDR1 MNHNS and CDR2 SASEGT. The CDR3 DNA is TGTGCCAGCAGTGAAGTCCGTCGCCATACGGGGAATGAAAAACTGTTTTTT. Translation gives CASSEVRRHTGNEKLFF.

The chain carries TRBV24-1 and TRBJ2-7; 8 bases align to TRBD1. Germline lookup yields CDR1 KGHDR and CDR2 SFDVKD. The CDR3 has 14 residues. J lost 3 bases, V lost 5 bases, and 5 bases had no gene match. DNA for the CDR3: TGTGCCACCAGTGCCGGTGACAGGGGCTACGAGCAGTACTTC. Translating it yields CATSAGDRGYEQYF.

This clone was counted between two and nine times. V gene TRBV2 combines with J gene TRBJ1-1, with D maybe TRBD1 (5 bases). Germline V CDR1 and CDR2: SNHLY, FYNNEI. V lost 5 bases, J lost 0 bases, and 7 bases lay in between. The length of the CDR3 is 13 residues. CDR3 protein: CASSRQMNTEAFF. CDR3 nucleotide sequence: TGTGCCAGCAGTCGACAGATGAACACTGAAGCTTTCTTT.

The chain employs TRBV9 and TRBJ1-3, with 7 bases matching TRBD1. Germline CDR1 reads SGDLS; CDR2 reads YYNGEE. J was trimmed by 2 bases and V by 0 bases; bases with no gene match: 8. The CDR3 consists of 17 residues. The CDR3 here is CASSVGTLQGTGNTIYF. The CDR3 coding sequence is TGTGCCAGCAGCGTAGGGACTCTACAGGGGACTGGAAACACCATATATTTT.

The chain employs TRBV3-1 (or the pseudogene TRBV3-2) and TRBJ1-4; TRBD1 aligns across 8 bases. This CDR3 spans 15 amino acids. V dropped 2 bases and J dropped 10; count of bases not matched to a gene: 9. Germline V CDR1 and CDR2: LGHDT, YNNKEL (reference sequence). CDR3 loop: CASSQPSGQGRKLFF. CDR3 DNA sequence: TGTGCCAGCAGCCAACCGTCTGGACAGGGAAGAAAACTGTTTTTT.

This sequence joins TRBV9 and TRBJ2-5, with TRBD1 identical over 9 bases. The CDR3 spans 15 residues. Germline V lookup: CDR1 SGDLS, CDR2 YYNGEE. V lost 2 bases and J lost 5; bases outside the gene matches: 7. This CDR3 reads CASSVWTGATETQYF. The CDR3 DNA reads TGTGCCAGCAGCGTTTGGACAGGGGCAACGGAGACCCAGTACTTC.

The V call is TRBV3-1 (or the pseudogene TRBV3-2), the J call TRBJ2-7; 7 nucleotides align to TRBD1. Per germline, CDR1 LGHDT and CDR2 YNNKEL (reference sequence). Trimming took 5 bases from V and 6 from J; bases not matched to a gene: 1. This CDR3 is 11 amino acids long. CDR3 coding DNA: TGTGCCAGCAGCGGGACAGTCGAGCAGTACTTC. Translating it yields CASSGTVEQYF.

The V and J genes are TRBV11-3 and TRBJ1-2; TRBD1 agrees at 7 bases. J gave up 2 bases and V 6 bases, and 3 bases lay outside the gene matches. CDR1 is SGHNT and CDR2 is YENEEA in the germline V gene. The length of the CDR3 is 13 residues. The CDR3 DNA reads as TGTGCCAGCAGTAACAGGGGCAACTATGGCTACACCTTC. Translating gives CASSNRGNYGYTF.

The genes are TRBV5-5 and TRBJ1-1; D might be TRBD1 (5 bases). CDR1 SGHKS and CDR2 YYEKEE come from the germline V gene (reference sequence). This CDR3 contains 14 residues. V lost 0 bases, J lost 3 bases, and 9 bases lay in between. CDR3 coding DNA: TGTGCCAGCAGCTTGGATGCAGGGTACACTGAAGCTTTCTTT. Translated: CASSLDAGYTEAFF.

V is TRBV11-3 and J is TRBJ2-1; D might be TRBD2 (5 bases). The CDR3 has 14 residues. Germline V gene data show CDR1 as SGHNT and CDR2 as YENEEA. V dropped 1 base and J dropped 3 bases, with 7 bases sitting between them. The CDR3 reads CASSLGGSYNEQFF. The CDR3 nucleotides read TGTGCCAGCAGCTTAGGTGGGAGCTACAATGAGCAGTTCTTC.

This clone was observed once. J is TRBJ1-1 and V is TRBV13; TRBD1 is a possible D gene (6 bases). Deletions cut 3 bases from V and 3 bases from J, with 20 bases between. From germline, CDR1 is PRHDT and CDR2 FYEKMQ (reference sequence). This CDR3 has 17 amino acids. CDR3: CASSFDLHRVKDTEAFF. The CDR3 bases are TGTGCCAGCAGCTTCGACCTACACAGGGTAAAGGACACTGAAGCTTTCTTT.

The chain couples TRBV2 to TRBJ1-5; weak D call: TRBD1 (6 bases). V was clipped by 3 bases and J by 4 bases, with 13 bases between them. There are 15 residues in the CDR3. Germline V gene lookup returns CDR1 SNHLY and CDR2 FYNNEI. Written as DNA, the CDR3 is TGTGCCAGCAGTGAGGAGGCAGGGGTGAATCAGCCCCAGCATTTT. Translation gives CASSEEAGVNQPQHF. The variable domain in full, completed from reference TRBV2 and TRBJ1-5, reads EPEVTQTPSHQVTQMGQEVILRCVPISNHLYFYWYRQILGQKVEFLVSFYNNEISEKSEIFDDQFSVERPDGSNFTLKIRSTKLEDSAMYFCASSEEAGVNQPQHFGDGTRLSIL.

The CDR3 is CASSEQGWRGYTF. In DNA, the CDR3 is TGTGCCAGCAGTGAACAGGGGTGGCGAGGCTACACCTTC. The rearrangement joins TRBV6-1 to TRBJ1-2; possibly TRBD1 for D (6 bases). Germline-derived CDR1 and CDR2 are MNHNS and SASEGT. The CDR3 is 13 residues long. Trimming cost V 2 bases and J 8 bases, with 12 bases left between them.

The V call is TRBV18, the J call TRBJ1-5, with 7 bases matching TRBD1. The germline CDR1 and CDR2 sequences are KGHSH and LQKENI. With V trimmed by 5 bases and J by 0 bases, 7 bases remained unmatched. This CDR3 region has 16 residues. The CDR3 DNA reads as TGTGCCAGCTCATCCGGGACAGATTATAGCAATCAGCCCCAGCATTTT. Protein product: CASSSGTDYSNQPQHF.

The genes are TRBV5-8 and TRBJ1-5, with TRBD1 matching over 8 bases. The germline V gene encodes CDR1 SGHTS and CDR2 YDEGEE. CDR3 length: 16 amino acids. J was trimmed by 4 bases and V by 4 bases; bases with no gene match: 10. The CDR3, as DNA: TGTGCCAGCAGCACCGCACAGGACAGGGTGAATCAGCCCCAGCATTTT. Encoded protein: CASSTAQDRVNQPQHF.

CDR3 nucleotides: TGTGCCAGCAGTCCTGGGACAGGGGGTTGGGGGGCTAATGAAAAACTGTTTTTT. It is translated as CASSPGTGGWGANEKLFF. This chain uses TRBV6-6 with TRBJ1-4; 11 bases are shared with TRBD1. Per germline, CDR1 MNHNY and CDR2 SVGAGI (reference sequence). The junction had 11 bases not matched to a gene; V was cut back by 5 bases and J by 3 bases. The CDR3 runs 18 residues.

CDR3 coding DNA: TGTGCCAGCAGCCTACAGGGGGCAGCCTATGGCTACACCTTC. It translates to CASSLQGAAYGYTF. V usage is TRBV2 and J usage is TRBJ1-2; 9 positions match TRBD1. V dropped 6 bases and J dropped 4; count of bases not matched to a gene: 6. Germline CDR1 SNHLY, CDR2 FYNNEI. The CDR3 consists of 14 residues. The variable domain in full, completed from reference TRBV2 and TRBJ1-2, reads EPEVTQTPSHQVTQMGQEVILRCVPISNHLYFYWYRQILGQKVEFLVSFYNNEISEKSEIFDDQFSVERPDGSNFTLKIRSTKLEDSAMYFCASSLQGAAYGYTFGSGTRLTVV.

The chain couples TRBV19 to TRBJ1-2; D might be TRBD1 (5 bases). This CDR3 is built from 19 residues. V dropped 2 bases and J dropped 7 bases, with 29 bases sitting between them. Germline V gene sequence: CDR1 LNHDA, CDR2 SQIVND (reference sequence). The CDR3 protein is CASSIYPPGQGLGAVGYTF. For the CDR3, the DNA is TGTGCCAGTAGTATATATCCCCCCGGGCAGGGACTGGGCGCCGTTGGCTACACCTTC.

The V call is TRBV12-3 or TRBV12-4, the J call TRBJ2-3; D remains ambiguous. Deletions cut 4 bases from V and 1 base from J, with 6 bases between. This CDR3 region has 13 residues. The CDR3 DNA sequence: TGTGCCAGCAGTTACAGACGCACAGATACGCAGTATTTT. It encodes CASSYRRTDTQYF.

The sample holds a few counts of this clone. The chain employs TRBV12-3 or TRBV12-4 and TRBJ2-5; perhaps TRBD2 as D (6 bases). The CDR3 extends over 13 amino acids. V was pared by 6 bases and J by 5 bases, with 13 bases between. The CDR3 sequence: CASRRTGGETQYF. For the CDR3, the DNA is TGTGCCAGCAGAAGGACTGGAGGGGAGACCCAGTACTTC.

The V call is TRBV10-3, the J call TRBJ2-2, with D tentatively TRBD2 (6 bases). V was trimmed by 7 bases and J by 5 bases, leaving 14 bases between them. This CDR3 comprises 14 residues. Germline values: CDR1 ENHRY, CDR2 SYGVKD. The CDR3 DNA follows: TGTGCCATCAAAGAGAACGGGGGAACCGGGGAGCTGTTTTTT. As protein: CAIKENGGTGELFF.

V and J are TRBV18 and TRBJ1-1; D is uncertain. V was pared by 1 base and J by 4 bases, with 10 bases between. In germline, CDR1 is KGHSH, CDR2 LQKENI. The CDR3 runs 14 residues. DNA of the CDR3: TGTGCCAGCTCACCACTTGAGGGAAGCACTGAAGCTTTCTTT. Translated: CASSPLEGSTEAFF. Looking up the rest from reference TRBV18 and TRBJ1-1 gives the full variable domain: NAGVMQNPRHLVRRRGQEARLRCSPMKGHSHVYWYRQLPEEGLKFMVYLQKENIIDESGMPKERFSAEFPKEGPSILRIQQVVRGDSAAYFCASSPLEGSTEAFFGQGTRLTVV.

The rearrangement links TRBV6-5 to TRBJ1-2, with TRBD1 identical over 8 bases. Germline CDR1 is MNHEY and CDR2 is SVGAGI. V trimming: 5 bases; J trimming: 8 bases; junction bases outside the gene matches: 7. CDR3 size: 13 residues. The CDR3 region is CASSQDRAGGYTF. The CDR3 DNA follows: TGTGCCAGCAGTCAGGACAGGGCGGGAGGCTACACCTTC.

This chain's CDR3 is CASSRTVDYGYTF. CDR3 nucleotide sequence: TGTGCCAGTAGTAGGACAGTGGACTATGGCTACACCTTC. This sequence joins TRBV19 and TRBJ1-2; D is possibly TRBD1 (6 bases). V was clipped by 4 bases and J by 3 bases, with 9 bases between them. CDR3 length: 13 residues. Germline V gene lookup returns CDR1 LNHDA and CDR2 SQIVND (reference sequence).

This clone was detected only a few times. The chain employs TRBV3-1 (or the pseudogene TRBV3-2) and TRBJ1-1; no reliable D call. This CDR3 is 17 amino acids long. V dropped 0 bases and J dropped 0 bases, with 14 bases sitting between them. The germline V gene has CDR1 LGHDT and CDR2 YNNKEL (reference sequence). CDR3 nucleotide sequence: TGTGCCAGCAGCCAAGATTTGAGGGTGAGTGTGAACACTGAAGCTTTCTTT. It specifies CASSQDLRVSVNTEAFF.

CDR3 in DNA: TGTGCCAGCATGGAGCCGGCGCGGTACACTGAAGCTTTCTTT. Amino acid sequence: CASMEPARYTEAFF. The chain links TRBV6-5 to TRBJ1-1; D gene ambiguous. Germline CDR1 reads MNHEY; CDR2 reads SVGAGI. V was shortened by 7 bases and J by 3 bases, with 15 bases between the two germline ends. This CDR3 region has 14 residues.

This rearrangement joins TRBV6-2 or TRBV6-3 to TRBJ2-5; tentatively, D is TRBD1 (5 bases). The CDR3 is 14 residues long. The V end was cut by 6 bases, the J end by 2 bases, with 13 bases between. The germline gives CDR1 MNHEY, CDR2 SVGEGT. The CDR3 nucleotides are TGTGCCAGCAGCCTCGACAGTACACAAGAGACCCAGTACTTC. It specifies CASSLDSTQETQYF.

The chain is built from TRBV9 and TRBJ1-3, with 7 positions matching TRBD1. The CDR3 extends over 14 amino acids. Germline loops: CDR1 SGDLS, CDR2 YYNGEE. The J segment lost 4 bases and the V segment lost 3 bases, leaving 4 bases of the junction unmatched. The CDR3 sequence is CASSAGTVGNTIYF. DNA for the CDR3: TGTGCCAGCAGCGCGGGGACAGTAGGAAACACCATATATTTT.

This chain links TRBV6-2 or TRBV6-3 with TRBJ1-3, with D hard to call. The CDR3 extends over 14 amino acids. CDR1 is MNHEY, CDR2 SVGEGT, per germline. The V end was cut by 2 bases, the J end by 0 bases, with 5 bases between. CDR3: CASSYAYSGNTIYF. The CDR3 nucleotides read TGTGCCAGCAGTTACGCCTACTCTGGAAACACCATATATTTT.

In its sample, this clone was seen once. The rearrangement uses TRBV27 and TRBJ2-2, with 8 bases that match TRBD1. The CDR3 extends over 15 amino acids. The ends lost 4 bases at V and 4 bases at J; junction bases unmatched: 5. CDR1 MNHEY and CDR2 SMNVEV come from the germline V gene (reference sequence). In DNA, the CDR3 is TGTGCCAGCAGTTCTTGGACAGGGTCCACCGGGGAGCTGTTTTTT. It is translated as CASSSWTGSTGELFF.